These T cell receptor beta chains were read from a single sample in a study of human T cells and chemical hapten exposure. Each CDR3 protein is one row after TCRdb ran MiXCR on the RACE reads. This table has around 150,000 distinct CDR3 sequences, roughly 15% appearing once. The sequencing here drew on whole blood, taken in connection with sensitization to the hapten diphenylcyclopropenone (DPC). These receptors all stem from a young woman with alopecia areata. Some clones in this sample may be carry-over from other donors' samples. Each CDR3 is given with its conserved first and last residue. Fields, in order: V gene, clone size, J gene, D gene, CDR3 protein, CDR3 DNA. D genes are given only for firm matches. Some rows mark clone size as missing; the rest say once, few, many or name a class of expanded clone.

V gene: TRBV5-5; clone size: NA; J gene: TRBJ2-7; D gene: TRBD1; CDR3 protein: CASSLVGTVSYYEQYF; CDR3 DNA: TGTGCCAGCAGCTTGGTGGGGACAGTATCTTACTACGAGCAGTACTTC
V gene: TRBV12-3/TRBV12-4; clone size: NA; J gene: TRBJ2-1; D gene: TRBD2; CDR3 protein: CASRHSGTGYEQFF; CDR3 DNA: TGTGCCAGCAGACACAGCGGGACCGGCTATGAGCAGTTCTTC
V gene: TRBV20-1; clone size: NA; J gene: TRBJ2-3; D gene: NA; CDR3 protein: CSFPETRRTMGTQYF; CDR3 DNA: TGCAGTTTCCCCGAGACTAGGAGAACGATGGGTACGCAGTATTTT
V gene: TRBV7-2; clone size: few; J gene: TRBJ1-2; D gene: NA; CDR3 protein: CASSLGQPLYYGYTF; CDR3 DNA: TGTGCCAGCAGCCTAGGACAGCCCTTGTACTATGGCTACACCTTC
V gene: TRBV4-1; clone size: NA; J gene: TRBJ1-1; D gene: NA; CDR3 protein: CASSPSRMNTEAFF; CDR3 DNA: TGCGCCAGCAGCCCGAGCAGAATGAACACTGAAGCTTTCTTT
V gene: TRBV28; clone size: few; J gene: TRBJ1-2; D gene: NA; CDR3 protein: CASRGLRASGYTF; CDR3 DNA: TGTGCCAGCAGAGGGTTGCGGGCTAGTGGCTACACCTTC
V gene: TRBV29-1; clone size: few; J gene: TRBJ1-1; D gene: NA; CDR3 protein: CSVRAAMNTEAFF; CDR3 DNA: TGCAGCGTTAGGGCGGCTATGAACACTGAAGCTTTCTTT
V gene: TRBV27; clone size: few; J gene: TRBJ2-4; D gene: TRBD2; CDR3 protein: CASSSRTSDKNIQYF; CDR3 DNA: TGTGCCAGCAGTTCCCGGACTAGCGACAAAAACATTCAGTACTTC
V gene: TRBV28; clone size: NA; J gene: TRBJ2-4; D gene: NA; CDR3 protein: CASSGQGISNIQYF; CDR3 DNA: TGTGCCAGCAGTGGCCAGGGTATTTCGAACATTCAGTACTTC
V gene: TRBV27; clone size: NA; J gene: TRBJ1-2; D gene: NA; CDR3 protein: CASSLKVVGYGYTF; CDR3 DNA: TGTGCCAGCAGTTTAAAGGTTGTGGGCTATGGCTACACCTTC
V gene: TRBV6-4; clone size: NA; J gene: TRBJ1-2; D gene: TRBD1; CDR3 protein: CASTPGTGDGSYTF; CDR3 DNA: TGTGCCAGCACCCCCGGGACAGGAGACGGGAGCTACACCTTC
V gene: TRBV6-6; clone size: NA; J gene: TRBJ1-1; D gene: NA; CDR3 protein: CAIDRLPMNTEAFF; CDR3 DNA: TGTGCCATAGACAGGTTGCCGATGAACACTGAAGCTTTCTTT
V gene: TRBV5-5; clone size: NA; J gene: TRBJ1-6; D gene: NA; CDR3 protein: CASSFPPGSPLHF; CDR3 DNA: TGTGCCAGCAGCTTCCCCCCAGGTTCACCCCTCCACTTT
V gene: TRBV4-2; clone size: NA; J gene: TRBJ1-5; D gene: NA; CDR3 protein: CASSQDQGQPQHF; CDR3 DNA: TGTGCCAGCAGCCAAGATCAGGGACAGCCCCAGCATTTT
V gene: TRBV12-3/TRBV12-4; clone size: NA; J gene: TRBJ2-3; D gene: TRBD1; CDR3 protein: CASSPMDRGEDMQYF; CDR3 DNA: TGTGCCAGCAGTCCAATGGACAGGGGAGAAGATATGCAGTATTTT
V gene: TRBV18; clone size: NA; J gene: TRBJ2-7; D gene: NA; CDR3 protein: CASSPGVYEQYF; CDR3 DNA: TGTGCCAGCTCACCGGGGGTATACGAGCAGTACTTC
V gene: TRBV29-1; clone size: NA; J gene: TRBJ1-1; D gene: NA; CDR3 protein: CSVEDRQGAGYTTEAFF; CDR3 DNA: TGCAGCGTTGAAGATCGGCAGGGTGCGGGCTACACCACTGAAGCTTTCTTT
V gene: TRBV28; clone size: NA; J gene: TRBJ2-7; D gene: TRBD1; CDR3 protein: CASSFNGDRVSEQYF; CDR3 DNA: TGTGCCAGCAGTTTTAATGGGGACAGGGTCTCCGAGCAGTACTTC
V gene: TRBV7-2; clone size: many; J gene: TRBJ2-1; D gene: NA; CDR3 protein: CASSFIVQFF; CDR3 DNA: TGTGCCAGCAGCTTTATCGTGCAGTTCTTC
V gene: TRBV6-2/TRBV6-3; clone size: few; J gene: TRBJ1-5; D gene: NA; CDR3 protein: CASSYKKGTPFLPQHF; CDR3 DNA: TGTGCCAGCAGTTACAAAAAAGGGACGCCTTTTTTGCCCCAGCATTTT
V gene: TRBV24-1; clone size: NA; J gene: TRBJ1-5; D gene: NA; CDR3 protein: CATSGDGNQPQHF; CDR3 DNA: TGTGCCACCAGTGGAGATGGCAATCAGCCCCAGCATTTT
V gene: TRBV23-1; clone size: few; J gene: TRBJ2-1; D gene: NA; CDR3 protein: CASSQFRYNEQFF; CDR3 DNA: TGCGCCAGCAGTCAATTTAGGTACAATGAGCAGTTCTTC
V gene: TRBV20-1; clone size: few; J gene: TRBJ2-1; D gene: NA; CDR3 protein: CSARDPGFPYNEQFF; CDR3 DNA: TGCAGTGCTAGAGATCCAGGGTTCCCCTACAATGAGCAGTTCTTC
V gene: TRBV4-1; clone size: few; J gene: TRBJ1-5; D gene: NA; CDR3 protein: CASSRIQGPGNQPQHF; CDR3 DNA: TGCGCCAGCAGCCGAATACAGGGTCCGGGCAATCAGCCCCAGCATTTT
V gene: TRBV5-6; clone size: NA; J gene: TRBJ1-3; D gene: NA; CDR3 protein: CASSFWHSGNTIYF; CDR3 DNA: TGTGCCAGCAGCTTCTGGCACTCTGGAAACACCATATATTTT
V gene: TRBV5-4; clone size: NA; J gene: TRBJ2-5; D gene: NA; CDR3 protein: CASSLGQVQETQYF; CDR3 DNA: TGTGCCAGCAGCTTGGGACAGGTCCAAGAGACCCAGTACTTC
V gene: TRBV14; clone size: many; J gene: TRBJ2-7; D gene: TRBD1; CDR3 protein: CASSRRGLRYEQYF; CDR3 DNA: TGTGCCAGCAGCCGCAGGGGGCTACGCTACGAGCAGTACTTC
V gene: TRBV30; clone size: NA; J gene: TRBJ2-5; D gene: TRBD2; CDR3 protein: CARLGLADPQETQYF; CDR3 DNA: TGTGCCCGCCTGGGACTAGCGGACCCCCAAGAGACCCAGTACTTC
V gene: TRBV7-9; clone size: many; J gene: TRBJ2-7; D gene: NA; CDR3 protein: CASSLVGWQGFREQYF; CDR3 DNA: TGTGCCAGCAGCTTAGTAGGTTGGCAGGGGTTCCGCGAGCAGTACTTC
V gene: TRBV28; clone size: NA; J gene: TRBJ1-1; D gene: NA; CDR3 protein: CASILGGRTNTEAFF; CDR3 DNA: TGTGCCAGCATTTTAGGGGGGCGAACGAACACTGAAGCTTTCTTT
V gene: TRBV28; clone size: NA; J gene: TRBJ1-5; D gene: NA; CDR3 protein: CASRRAAVSQPQHF; CDR3 DNA: TGTGCCAGCAGGCGGGCTGCGGTAAGTCAGCCCCAGCATTTT
V gene: TRBV28; clone size: NA; J gene: TRBJ2-7; D gene: NA; CDR3 protein: CASRLSGEYEQYF; CDR3 DNA: TGTGCCAGCAGGTTGTCGGGAGAGTACGAGCAGTACTTC
V gene: TRBV12-3/TRBV12-4; clone size: few; J gene: TRBJ1-1; D gene: NA; CDR3 protein: CASSFRGSEAFF; CDR3 DNA: TGTGCCAGCAGTTTTAGAGGGTCCGAAGCTTTCTTT
V gene: TRBV29-1; clone size: NA; J gene: TRBJ1-1; D gene: TRBD1; CDR3 protein: CSVETGESAEAFF; CDR3 DNA: TGCAGCGTTGAAACAGGGGAATCAGCTGAAGCTTTCTTT
V gene: TRBV4-3; clone size: NA; J gene: TRBJ1-3; D gene: NA; CDR3 protein: CASSQVALSGSSGNTIYF; CDR3 DNA: TGCGCCAGCAGCCAAGTCGCCCTTAGTGGAAGCTCTGGAAACACCATATATTTT
V gene: TRBV10-2; clone size: few; J gene: TRBJ2-3; D gene: NA; CDR3 protein: CASSVSLADTQYF; CDR3 DNA: TGCGCCAGCAGTGTCTCCCTGGCGGATACGCAGTATTTT
V gene: TRBV20-1; clone size: few; J gene: TRBJ2-6; D gene: NA; CDR3 protein: CSASPPGVVSGANVLTF; CDR3 DNA: TGCAGTGCTAGCCCCCCAGGGGTGGTATCTGGGGCCAACGTCCTGACTTTC
V gene: TRBV3-1; clone size: NA; J gene: TRBJ1-1; D gene: NA; CDR3 protein: CASSALVSGNTEAFF; CDR3 DNA: TGTGCCAGCAGCGCTCTAGTATCAGGGAACACTGAAGCTTTCTTT
V gene: TRBV28; clone size: many; J gene: TRBJ2-4; D gene: NA; CDR3 protein: CASSRDAYIEYF; CDR3 DNA: TGTGCCAGCAGCCGAGACGCATACATCGAGTACTTC